Listed here are 4 T cell receptor beta chains from one sample, sequenced in a study of immune heterogeneity within non-small cell lung tumors. TCR beta CDR3 amplification used multiplex PCR with 32 V and 13 J primers. TCRdb independently ran MiXCR on the multiplex PCR reads; one entry per CDR3 protein. Here the sample spans tens of thousands of distinct CDR3 sequences, about 30% being singletons. Bulk tumor genomic DNA (approximately 600 ng per sample) served as template. Taken during surgery, several biopsies per primary tumor were spaced as far apart as possible within the tumor mass. It was patients with untreated, newly diagnosed non-small cell lung cancer who underwent curative surgery. Sequencing used lung tumor tissue. The receptors derive from a man aged 35 to 55 with non-small cell lung cancer.

In this sample, this clonotype turned up a few times. V gene TRBV20-1 combines with J gene TRBJ2-5; 9 nucleotides align to TRBD2. This CDR3 region has 16 residues. With 2 bases clipped from V and 4 bases from J, the junction kept 11 bases outside the gene matches. CDR1 and CDR2 from the germline V gene are DFQATT and SNEGSKA (reference sequence). CDR3 sequence reads: CSARPPQGREGETQYF. In nucleotides, the CDR3 is TGCAGTGCTAGACCCCCTCAAGGGCGGGAGGGAGAGACCCAGTACTTC.

This chain joins TRBV25-1 and TRBJ2-6; no clear D. Germline lookup yields CDR1 MGHDK and CDR2 SYGVNS. Between the trimmed V and J ends, which lost 1 base and 2 bases, there was a span of 12 bases. CDR3 length: 17 residues. Here the CDR3 reads CASSEWYSSTGANVLTF. The CDR3 coding sequence is TGTGCCAGCAGTGAATGGTATAGTTCCACTGGGGCCAACGTCCTGACTTTC.

The sample holds a few counts of this clonotype. This may be a read error: a much more frequent sequence differs by one nucleotide. V usage is TRBV19 and J usage is TRBJ2-3, with D uncertain. The germline gives CDR1 LNHDA, CDR2 SQIVND (reference sequence). This CDR3 comprises 13 residues. The CDR3, as DNA: TGTGCCATTAGTATTAGTCGGACAGATACGCAGTATTTT. It yields the protein CAISISRTDTQYF.

This clonotype was recorded at least ten times. This chain connects TRBV6-6 to TRBJ1-2, with D unclear. CDR1 is MNHNY, CDR2 SVGAGI, per germline (reference sequence). V was trimmed by 2 bases and J by 8 bases, leaving 9 bases between them. There are 12 residues in the CDR3. DNA of the CDR3: TGTGCCAGCAGTTACGACCTCAGGGGCTACACCTTC. Amino acids: CASSYDLRGYTF.